This entry lists 6 T cell receptor beta chains sequenced from one sample in a study of read filtering for tumor transcriptome and immune sequencing (TCRdb year 2020). TCRdb records Illumina HiSeq 4000 as the sequencer. TCR libraries were built from 400 ng RNA with the Immunoverse kit, using molecular barcoded adaptors covering alpha/delta and beta/gamma chains. TCRdb took the public reads, trimmed them with fastp at Q25, ran MiXCR for clone calling and kept in-frame beta chains. CDR3 protein duplicates are merged, each entry listing the most common genes and DNA. Within this sample are roughly 59,000 distinct CDR3 sequences, with roughly 18% of them counted one time only. Of the sample, 9.5% to 13% is held by the ten largest clones. The sequencing input was a population of CD138-negative cells sorted from bone marrow. Interpreted using the paper, the cell subset or site label stands for: bone marrow mononuclear cells depleted of CD138+ plasma/myeloma cells by negative magnetic selection. The receptors derive from a donor older than 35 with multiple myeloma.

In this sample, this clonotype turned up many times. The chain carries TRBV11-2 and TRBJ2-1; 9 positions agree with TRBD2. J gave up 2 bases and V 5 bases, and 16 bases lay outside the gene matches. The V gene's germline CDR1 is SGHAT and CDR2 FQNNGV. The CDR3 is 19 residues long. The CDR3 region is CASSRGLAGSRRTYNEQFF. Written as DNA, the CDR3 is TGTGCCAGCAGCCGAGGGCTAGCGGGGTCGAGGAGGACCTACAATGAGCAGTTCTTC.

This clonotype was recorded many times. The CDR3 bases are TGTGCCAGCAGCTTAGCCGGGGGGTCCTACAATGAGCAGTTCTTC. Residues: CASSLAGGSYNEQFF. This chain connects TRBV11-2 to TRBJ2-1, with 7 bases lining up with TRBD2. Germline trimming cut 1 base from V and 1 base from J; bases unmatched to any gene: 1. This CDR3 has 15 residues. The germline gives CDR1 SGHAT, CDR2 FQNNGV.

About this clonotype itself: This may arise from a read error, as a much more abundant clone is one base away. The chain couples TRBV2 to TRBJ1-2; D is possibly TRBD1 (5 bases). Per germline, CDR1 SNHLY and CDR2 FYNNEI. The CDR3 spans 13 residues. CDR3 protein: CAGRDDKNYGYTF. The CDR3 DNA is TGTGCCGGCAGGGACGACAAGAACTATGGCTACACCTTC.

Ten or more counts support this clonotype. The chain couples TRBV7-3 to TRBJ2-1, with TRBD2 matching 13 bases. Looked up from germline, CDR1 is SGHTA and CDR2 is FQGTGA. The V and J ends lost 2 bases and 8 bases, in that order; junction bases with no gene match: 6. This CDR3 spans 16 amino acids. Here the CDR3 DNA reads TGTGCCAGCAGCTTAGTCGGACTAGCGGGAGTCTATGAGCAGTTCTTC. This codes for CASSLVGLAGVYEQFF.

This clonotype was picked up many times. The chain has TRBV20-1 and TRBJ2-5, with 10 bases fitting TRBD1. CDR3 length equals 14 residues. V lost 3 bases and J lost 4; bases outside the gene matches: 5. Germline CDR1 and CDR2: DFQATT and SNEGSKA (reference sequence). CDR3 sequence reads: CSASRDRGVETQYF. Written as DNA, the CDR3 is TGCAGTGCTAGCCGGGACAGGGGTGTAGAGACCCAGTACTTC.

This clonotype showed up many times. The chain joins TRBV20-1 to TRBJ2-3, with 12 bases that match TRBD1. The V segment lost 4 bases and the J segment 4 bases; nucleotides outside the gene matches: 6. Germline CDR1 is DFQATT and CDR2 is SNEGSKA (reference sequence). This CDR3 region has 15 residues. The CDR3: CSATGTGGLADTQYF. The CDR3 DNA reads as TGCAGTGCTACCGGGACAGGGGGCCTGGCAGATACGCAGTATTTT.